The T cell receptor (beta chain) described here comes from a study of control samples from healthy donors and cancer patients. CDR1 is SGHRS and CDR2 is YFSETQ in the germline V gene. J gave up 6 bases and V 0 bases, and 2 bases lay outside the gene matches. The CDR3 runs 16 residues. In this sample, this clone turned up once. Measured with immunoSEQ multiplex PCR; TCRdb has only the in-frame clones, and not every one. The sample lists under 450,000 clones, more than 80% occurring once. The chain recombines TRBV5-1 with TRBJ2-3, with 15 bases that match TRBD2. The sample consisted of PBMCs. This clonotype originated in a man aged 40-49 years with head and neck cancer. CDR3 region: CASSLGTSGRADTQYF. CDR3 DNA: TGCGCCAGCAGCTTGGGGACTAGCGGGAGGGCTGATACGCAGTATTTT.